These 18 T cell receptor beta chains were all obtained from the same sample, sequenced in a study of blood T cell repertoires in COVID-19. Method: immunoSEQ multiplex PCR; TCRdb's copy keeps in-frame clones and lacks some. The data contain 95,000 to 100,000 clones, around 87% of them singletons. The specimen sequenced was peripheral blood. The receptors were gathered from a woman aged 30 to 39 with acute or convalescent COVID-19.

The CDR3 region is CATSRAGATEAFF. The CDR3 DNA reads as TGTGCCACCAGCAGAGCAGGGGCCACTGAAGCTTTCTTT. The chain carries TRBV15 and TRBJ1-1, with D possibly TRBD1 on 6 matching bases. Per germline, CDR1 LNHNV and CDR2 YYDKDF (reference sequence). Trimming took off 1 base at V and 4 bases at J, with 7 bases between the two ends. The CDR3 contains 13 residues.

The chain couples TRBV7-9 to TRBJ2-1; the D gene is possibly TRBD2 (5 bases). CDR3 size: 15 residues. Per the germline V gene, CDR1 is SEHNR and CDR2 is FQNEAQ (reference sequence). V was clipped by 6 bases and J by 1 base, with 13 bases between them. In DNA form, the CDR3 reads TGTGCCAGCAGACCAACGGGAAATTCCTACAATGAGCAGTTCTTC. This sequence encodes CASRPTGNSYNEQFF.

V gene TRBV19 combines with J gene TRBJ2-7; 13 nucleotides match TRBD2. V shed 5 bases and J 2 bases; nucleotides not matched to a gene: 6. This CDR3 is built from 16 residues. Germline V gene data show CDR1 as LNHDA and CDR2 as SQIVND (reference sequence). The CDR3 DNA reads TGTGCCAGTAGTTTAACCGGGACTAGCGGGGCCTACGAGCAGTACTTC. Protein sequence: CASSLTGTSGAYEQYF.

CDR3 DNA sequence: TGTGCTAGTGGTTTGACAGGGGATCAGCCCCAGCATTTT. Encoded protein: CASGLTGDQPQHF. This sequence joins TRBV12-5 and TRBJ1-5, with TRBD1 matching over 7 bases. This CDR3 region has 13 residues. V gave up 2 bases and J gave up 5 bases; unmatched junction bases: 0. CDR1 is LGHNT, CDR2 FRNRAP, per germline. Looking up the rest from reference TRBV12-5 and TRBJ1-5 gives the full variable domain: DARVTQTPRHKVTEMGQEVTMRCQPILGHNTVFWYRQTMMQGLELLAYFRNRAPLDDSGMPKDRFSAEMPDATLATLKIQPSEPRDSAVYFCASGLTGDQPQHFGDGTRLSIL.

The rearrangement links TRBV11-3 to TRBJ1-3; D gene unclear. The CDR3 length is 17 residues. Germline CDR1 SGHNT, CDR2 YENEEA. Trimming took off 0 bases at V and 1 base at J, with 13 bases between the two ends. In nucleotides, the CDR3 is TGTGCCAGCAGCTTAGACGGCGGGGAAGGGTCTGGAAACACCATATATTTT. Amino acids: CASSLDGGEGSGNTIYF. The complete variable domain, with remaining parts taken from reference TRBV11-3 and TRBJ1-3, reads EAGVVQSPRYKIIEKKQPVAFWCNPISGHNTLYWYLQNLGQGPELLIRYENEEAVDDSQLPKDRFSAERLKGVDSTLKIQPAELGDSAVYLCASSLDGGEGSGNTIYFGEGSWLTVV.

The chain links TRBV20-1 to TRBJ1-1, with D possibly matching TRBD1 (6 bases). Trimming removed 4 bases from V and 7 bases from J, with 10 bases in between. The CDR3 extends over 11 amino acids. CDR1 DFQATT and CDR2 SNEGSKA come from the germline V gene (reference sequence). CDR3 sequence: CSANRAYEAFF. The CDR3 coding sequence is TGCAGTGCTAACAGGGCGTATGAAGCTTTCTTT.

The chain couples TRBV21-1 to TRBJ2-7; the table's D call, TRBD2, was not checked against the DNA. TRBV21-1 is recorded as a pseudogene. The CDR3 length is 14 residues. CDR3 amino acids: CASSSAGPTYEQYF. DNA for the CDR3: TGTGCCAGCTCCTCGGCGGGGCCCACCTACGAGCAGTACTTC.

The chain recombines TRBV6-4 with TRBJ1-1, with a weak D call TRBD1 (5 bases). V shed 2 bases and J shed 5 bases, with 12 bases lying between them. CDR1 and CDR2 from the germline V gene are MRHNA and SNTAGT. The CDR3 sequence is 14 residues long. For the CDR3, the DNA is TGTGCCAGCAGTGACCGTGGGGGGGGAACTGAAGCTTTCTTT. Translated, it gives CASSDRGGGTEAFF.

V gene TRBV6-5 combines with J gene TRBJ1-4; D unresolved. The length of the CDR3 is 14 residues. V lost 7 bases and J 0 bases, leaving 9 bases between the germline ends. The germline CDR1 and CDR2 sequences are MNHEY and SVGAGI. The CDR3 here is CASMEAATNEKLFF. The CDR3 DNA is TGTGCCAGCATGGAGGCCGCAACTAATGAAAAACTGTTTTTT.

The chain is built from TRBV9 and TRBJ1-5; no clear D gene. From germline, CDR1 is SGDLS and CDR2 YYNGEE. There are 13 residues in the CDR3. Trimming stripped 1 base from V and 2 bases from J, with 4 bases between. The DNA for the CDR3 is TGTGCCAGCAGCGTATCGGGCAATCAGCCCCAGCATTTT. Protein sequence: CASSVSGNQPQHF. The whole variable domain, filled in from reference TRBV9 and TRBJ1-5, reads DSGVTQTPKHLITATGQRVTLRCSPRSGDLSVYWYQQSLDQGLQFLIQYYNGEERAKGNILERFSAQQFPDLHSELNLSSLELGDSALYFCASSVSGNQPQHFGDGTRLSIL.

This clone has just one count. The chain employs TRBV19 and TRBJ2-1; 11 bases match TRBD2. J was trimmed by 5 bases and V by 6 bases; bases with no gene match: 9. Looked up from germline, CDR1 is LNHDA and CDR2 is SQIVND (reference sequence). The CDR3 extends over 16 amino acids. CDR3 residues: CASRDSGLAAHNEQFF. The CDR3 nucleotides read TGTGCCAGTAGGGATTCGGGACTAGCGGCTCACAATGAGCAGTTCTTC.

This chain uses TRBV6-5 with TRBJ1-2; 8 bases align to TRBD1. J gave up 8 bases and V 2 bases, and 7 bases lay outside the gene matches. Germline V CDR1 and CDR2: MNHEY, SVGAGI. The CDR3 is 14 residues long. The CDR3 protein is CASSYARGRLGYTF. The DNA for the CDR3 is TGTGCCAGCAGTTACGCCAGGGGGCGCCTAGGCTACACCTTC.

CDR3 sequence: CASSTLGGSNQPQHF. The CDR3, as DNA: TGTGCCAGTAGTACCCTCGGGGGTAGCAATCAGCCCCAGCATTTT. The chain has TRBV19 and TRBJ1-5; tentative D call: TRBD1 (5 bases). Trimming pared 4 bases from V and 0 bases from J, leaving 10 bases between. The CDR3 length is 15 residues. Germline V gene data show CDR1 as LNHDA and CDR2 as SQIVND (reference sequence).

This chain joins TRBV15 and TRBJ2-7, with 8 positions matching TRBD1. V shed 0 bases and J 2 bases; nucleotides not matched to a gene: 9. Germline loops: CDR1 LNHNV, CDR2 YYDKDF (reference sequence). CDR3 length: 17 amino acids. The CDR3 sequence is CATSRDPAGQATYEQYF. CDR3 DNA sequence: TGTGCCACCAGCAGAGATCCCGCGGGACAGGCGACCTACGAGCAGTACTTC.

The chain combines TRBV15 with TRBJ1-1; TRBD1 agrees at 10 bases. Germline lookup yields CDR1 LNHNV and CDR2 YYDKDF (reference sequence). Unmatched junction bases numbered 11, after V lost 0 bases and J lost 7 bases. This CDR3 comprises 17 residues. CDR3 nucleotide sequence: TGTGCCACCAGCAGAGATGAGAGGGACAGGGGAAGGGATGAAGCTTTCTTT. Amino acid sequence: CATSRDERDRGRDEAFF.

J is TRBJ1-1 and V is TRBV9, with unresolved D. This CDR3 is built from 14 residues. With 3 bases removed from V and 2 bases from J, the gap between germline ends came to 11 bases. Germline V gene sequence: CDR1 SGDLS, CDR2 YYNGEE. The CDR3 is CASSETSENTEAFF. CDR3 coding DNA: TGTGCCAGCAGCGAAACATCAGAAAACACTGAAGCTTTCTTT.

The rearrangement joins TRBV19 to TRBJ2-7, with D possibly matching TRBD2 (5 bases). There are 15 residues in the CDR3. CDR1 and CDR2 from the germline V gene are LNHDA and SQIVND (reference sequence). Trimming took 4 bases from V and 9 from J, leaving 22 bases between them. Here the CDR3 reads CASSTGSRGLGVQYF. For the CDR3, the DNA is TGTGCCAGTAGTACGGGTTCCAGAGGCCTCGGGGTGCAGTACTTC.

V gene TRBV10-2 combines with J gene TRBJ2-7; 7 bases line up with TRBD2. The CDR3 is 16 amino acids. Losses at the gene ends were 9 bases for V and 0 bases for J; bases not matched to a gene: 14. The germline gives CDR1 WSHSY, CDR2 SAAADI. The CDR3 reads CASNPLPSGNSYEQYF. For the CDR3, the DNA is TGCGCCAGTAACCCCTTACCTAGCGGAAACTCCTACGAGCAGTACTTC.